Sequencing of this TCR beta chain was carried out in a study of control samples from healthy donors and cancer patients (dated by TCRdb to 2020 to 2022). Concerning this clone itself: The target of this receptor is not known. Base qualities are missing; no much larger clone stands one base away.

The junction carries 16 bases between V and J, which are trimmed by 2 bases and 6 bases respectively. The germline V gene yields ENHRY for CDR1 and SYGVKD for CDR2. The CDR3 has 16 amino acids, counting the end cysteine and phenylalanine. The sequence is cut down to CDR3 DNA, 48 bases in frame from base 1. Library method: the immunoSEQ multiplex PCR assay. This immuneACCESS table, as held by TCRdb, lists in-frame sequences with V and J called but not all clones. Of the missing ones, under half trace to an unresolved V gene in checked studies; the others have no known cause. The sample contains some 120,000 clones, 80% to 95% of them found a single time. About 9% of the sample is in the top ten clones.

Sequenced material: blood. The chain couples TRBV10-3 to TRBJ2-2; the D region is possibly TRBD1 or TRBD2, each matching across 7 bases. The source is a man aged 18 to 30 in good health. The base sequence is TGTGCCATCAGTGAGACGACAGGGAGGGGCCCCGGGGAGCTGTTTTTT. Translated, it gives CAISETTGRGPGELFF.